This T cell receptor beta chain was observed in a study of T cell repertoires in ileal Crohn's disease. At the level of the study: Biopsies of the neoterminal ileum at postoperative colonoscopy form M6 samples. Study-wide results and caveats: Postoperative endoscopy occurred within one year, median about 7 months. Mucosal expansions were suggested to be mainly CD8 T cells.

Approximately 510 nanograms of biopsy DNA per sample underwent TCRB immunosequencing. Assay used: immunoSEQ multiplex PCR; TCRdb lists only in-frame clones, some missing. Of about 3,900 clones listed, about 78% are singletons. In regard to this clone: Antigen specificity is unknown.

Germline loops: CDR1 LNHNV, CDR2 YYDKDF (reference sequence). CDR3 size: 14 residues. V trimming: 1 base; J trimming: 7 bases; junction bases outside the gene matches: 6. Time point: neoterminal ileum biopsy at postoperative endoscopy, about 6 months after surgery. The gene calls are TRBV15 and TRBJ1-2; 7 bases align to TRBD1. Sequenced: ileal tissue. The receptor's source is an adult with Crohn's disease. CDR3 protein: CATSRGKGAPGYTF. The DNA for the CDR3 is TGTGCCACCAGCAGAGGGAAGGGGGCGCCTGGCTACACCTTC.